The sequence of this T cell receptor beta chain was determined in a study of control samples from healthy donors and cancer patients. This table comes from immunoSEQ multiplex PCR, and its TCRdb copy is limited to in-frame clones, with some not included. The sample contains 100,000 to 150,000 clones, roughly 84% of which appear only once. CDR1 LNHDA and CDR2 SQIVND come from the germline V gene (reference sequence). The CDR3 contains 15 residues. Deletions cut 1 base from V and 0 bases from J, with 7 bases between. The chain couples TRBV19 to TRBJ1-5; D gene unclear. The clonotype was recovered from a man between 18 and 35 years old in good health. The sequencing sample was made of blood. The CDR3: CASSIGGLSNQPQHF. CDR3 in DNA: TGTGCCAGTAGTATAGGTGGTCTTAGCAATCAGCCCCAGCATTTT.